The 9 T cell receptor beta chains in this list originate from one sample, sequenced in a study of T cell changes during pregnancy in multiple sclerosis. The assay was immunoSEQ multiplex PCR, and TCRdb's table has in-frame clones only and misses some. This sample has 25,000 to 40,000 clones, with about 91% found just once. The sample was CD8+ T cells from peripheral blood mononuclear cells, taken in the second trimester of pregnancy. These receptors came from a female donor with multiple sclerosis, enrolled in a pregnancy study.

The J gene is TRBJ2-7, the V gene TRBV9, with a possible D match to TRBD1 (5 bases). CDR1 and CDR2 (germline): SGDLS, YYNGEE. This CDR3 is built from 14 residues. V was clipped by 0 bases and J by 1 base, with 8 bases between them. The CDR3 loop is CASSVGQSSYEQYF. The CDR3 coding sequence is TGTGCCAGCAGCGTAGGACAGTCTTCCTACGAGCAGTACTTC.

The rearrangement joins TRBV5-1 to TRBJ1-2; D is uncertain. With 3 bases removed from V and 9 bases from J, the gap between germline ends came to 12 bases. This CDR3 contains 12 residues. Looked up from germline, CDR1 is SGHRS and CDR2 is YFSETQ. The CDR3 nucleotides read TGCGCCAGCAGCTCCCGCGGGGATAGCTACACCTTC. This translates into CASSSRGDSYTF.

The chain couples TRBV11-3 to TRBJ2-7, with 13 positions matching TRBD2. This CDR3 region has 17 residues. CDR1 and CDR2 (germline): SGHNT, YENEEA. V gave up 1 base and J gave up 2 bases; unmatched junction bases: 5. CDR3 sequence reads: CASSLGTSGSLTYEQYF. CDR3 coding DNA: TGTGCCAGCAGCTTAGGGACTAGCGGGAGCCTAACCTACGAGCAGTACTTC.

The rearrangement uses TRBV9 and TRBJ2-1; 7 bases align to TRBD1. The V and J ends lost 3 bases and 2 bases, in that order; junction bases with no gene match: 11. Germline V gives CDR1 SGDLS, CDR2 YYNGEE. The CDR3 consists of 17 residues. CDR3 amino acids: CASSAPRTGPPYNEQFF. CDR3 sequence (DNA): TGTGCCAGCAGCGCACCGAGGACAGGCCCACCCTACAATGAGCAGTTCTTC.

The J gene is TRBJ1-1, the V gene TRBV28, with a tentative D call TRBD1 (6 bases). V was clipped by 6 bases and J by 0 bases, with 11 bases between them. The CDR3 is made up of 14 amino acids. Germline V gene lookup returns CDR1 MDHEN and CDR2 SYDVKM. As DNA, the CDR3 is TGTGCCAGCAGCGCTCGACAGGTGAACACTGAAGCTTTCTTT. Its translation: CASSARQVNTEAFF.

The chain is built from TRBV11-2 and TRBJ2-1, with D possibly matching TRBD2 (5 bases). This CDR3 is built from 11 residues. Germline CDR1 and CDR2: SGHAT and FQNNGV. V was trimmed by 5 bases and J by 10 bases, leaving 9 bases between them. The CDR3 DNA reads as TGTGCCAGCAGCCCCCAGCGGGAGCAGTTCTTC. This codes for CASSPQREQFF.

The chain carries TRBV27 and TRBJ1-1, with no clear D. V shed 3 bases and J shed 1 base, with 9 bases lying between them. The CDR3 covers 14 residues. Germline lookup yields CDR1 MNHEY and CDR2 SMNVEV (reference sequence). The CDR3 spells CASSFGQANTEAFF. The CDR3 DNA reads as TGTGCCAGCAGTTTTGGTCAGGCGAACACTGAAGCTTTCTTT.

This chain links TRBV4-1 with TRBJ1-5; D is unresolved. Germline V gene data show CDR1 as MGHRA and CDR2 as YSYEKL. V lost 3 bases to trimming and J lost 4 bases, with 10 bases between them. This CDR3 is built from 14 residues. As DNA, the CDR3 is TGCGCCAGCAGCCACCGGGAAGCTAATCAGCCCCAGCATTTT. The encoded protein is CASSHREANQPQHF.

The CDR3 nucleotides are TGTGCCAGCAGCTGGTCACAGGGATGGGATGAAGCTTTCTTT. Amino acid sequence: CASSWSQGWDEAFF. J is TRBJ1-1 and V is TRBV7-2, with D maybe TRBD1 (6 bases). The CDR3 extends over 14 amino acids. Germline V gives CDR1 SGHTA, CDR2 FQGNSA. Between the trimmed V and J ends, which lost 4 bases and 7 bases, there was a span of 16 bases.